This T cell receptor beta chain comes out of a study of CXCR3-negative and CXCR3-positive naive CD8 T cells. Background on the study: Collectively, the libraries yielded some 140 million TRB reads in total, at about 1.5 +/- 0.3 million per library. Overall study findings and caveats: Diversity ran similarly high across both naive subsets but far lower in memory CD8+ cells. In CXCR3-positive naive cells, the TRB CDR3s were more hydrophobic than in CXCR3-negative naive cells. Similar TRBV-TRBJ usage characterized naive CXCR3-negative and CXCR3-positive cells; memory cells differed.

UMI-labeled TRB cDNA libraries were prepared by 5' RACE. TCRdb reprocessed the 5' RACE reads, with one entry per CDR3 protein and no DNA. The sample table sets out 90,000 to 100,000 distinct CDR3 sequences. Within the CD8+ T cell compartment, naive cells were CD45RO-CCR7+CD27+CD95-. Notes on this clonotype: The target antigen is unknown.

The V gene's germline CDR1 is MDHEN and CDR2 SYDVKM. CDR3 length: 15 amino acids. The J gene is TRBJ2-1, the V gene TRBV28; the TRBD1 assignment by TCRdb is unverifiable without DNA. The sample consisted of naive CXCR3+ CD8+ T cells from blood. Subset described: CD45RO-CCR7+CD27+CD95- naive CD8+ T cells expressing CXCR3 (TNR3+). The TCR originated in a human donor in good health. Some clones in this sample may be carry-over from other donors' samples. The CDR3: CASRKQGGIYNEQFF.